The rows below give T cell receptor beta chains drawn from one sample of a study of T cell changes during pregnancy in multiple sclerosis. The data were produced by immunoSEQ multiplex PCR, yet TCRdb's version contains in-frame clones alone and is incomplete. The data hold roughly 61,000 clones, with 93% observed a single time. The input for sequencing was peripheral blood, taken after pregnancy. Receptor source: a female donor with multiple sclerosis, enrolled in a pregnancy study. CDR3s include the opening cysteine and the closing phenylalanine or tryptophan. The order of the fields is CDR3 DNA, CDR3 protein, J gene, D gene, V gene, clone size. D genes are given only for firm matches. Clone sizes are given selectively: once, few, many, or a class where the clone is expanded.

TGCGCCAGCAGCCAAACCACAACCGGGACAGGGATGTGGGAGACCCAGTACTTC	CASSQTTTGTGMWETQYF	TRBJ2-5	TRBD1	TRBV4-3	once
TGTGCCAGCAGCACACTGACTAGCGACTTCTTC	CASSTLTSDFF	TRBJ2-1	TRBD2	TRBV2	.
TGTGCCAGTAGAACCATGACAGGGGGCGACTCCAATGAGCAGTTCTTC	CASRTMTGGDSNEQFF	TRBJ2-1	TRBD1	TRBV19	.
TGTGCCAGCAGCCGCCGGGTAGGCCAAGAGACCCAGTACTTC	CASSRRVGQETQYF	TRBJ2-5	.	TRBV7-8	.
TGTGCCAGTAGTATAATCGCAGATACGCAGTATTTT	CASSIIADTQYF	TRBJ2-3	.	TRBV19	.
TGTGCCAGCAGCTTTGGCGACAGCCGCACAGATACGCAGTATTTT	CASSFGDSRTDTQYF	TRBJ2-3	.	TRBV13	.
TGTGCCATCAGTGTTGGGGCAGGTTCCACCGGGGAGCTGTTTTTT	CAISVGAGSTGELFF	TRBJ2-2	.	TRBV10-3	.
TGTGCCAGTAGTAACGGACAGGGAGGTCAGCCCCAGCATTTT	CASSNGQGGQPQHF	TRBJ1-5	TRBD1	TRBV19	.
TGTGCCAGCAGCTTAGCAGGGTCGCGCACTGAAGCTTTCTTT	CASSLAGSRTEAFF	TRBJ1-1	.	TRBV7-3	.
TGTGCCAGCAGCCTAGATCTAGCCCGGAATGAGCAGTTCTTC	CASSLDLARNEQFF	TRBJ2-1	.	TRBV9	.
TGTGCCAGCAGGAACAGGGACAGGGGGCGAAGGGACACCGGGGAGCTGTTTTTT	CASRNRDRGRRDTGELFF	TRBJ2-2	TRBD1	TRBV11-2	once
TGCAGCGTTGAAGACGGGGAGCAGTTCTTC	CSVEDGEQFF	TRBJ2-1	.	TRBV29-1	.
TGCGCCAGCACCTCGACAGGGGGTAGCCATGAGCAGTTCTTC	CASTSTGGSHEQFF	TRBJ2-1	TRBD1	TRBV5-1	.
TGTGCCAGTAGTCCCGGACTAGCGGGAGGGTACGAGCAGTACTTC	CASSPGLAGGYEQYF	TRBJ2-7	TRBD2	TRBV19	.